This TCR beta chain was found in a study of T cell clonotyping in hematopoietic cell transplantation. Whole-study context: Cytoreduction preceded collection of pretransplant recipient samples. Findings and caveats of the study: Few recipient clonotypes overlapped donors; over 97% were de novo at given depth. Cells were unsorted, so CD4 and CD8 contributions were not separated.

Here immunoSEQ multiplex PCR was the method, and the copy in TCRdb shows in-frame clones only, minus some. The sample includes roughly 34,000 clones, 90% to 95% of them seen just once. On this clone: The antigen remains unidentified.

Time point indicated: recipient sample about 28 days before transplant, after cytoreduction. Recipients were bled about 28 days pretransplant and at posttransplant days 30, 100, 180. The germline V gene has CDR1 MNHNY and CDR2 SVGAGI (reference sequence). The ends lost 2 bases at V and 4 bases at J; junction bases unmatched: 4. The CDR3 has 16 amino acids. The sequenced sample was peripheral blood mononuclear cells, obtained before stem cell transplant. The chain uses TRBV6-6 and TRBJ2-2, with 10 nucleotides matching TRBD1. The clonotype was recovered from a middle-aged man with chronic myeloid leukemia. Some clones in this sample may be carry-over from other donors' samples. The CDR3 sequence: CASSYDGTGVTGELFF. The CDR3 DNA is TGTGCCAGCAGTTACGACGGGACAGGGGTCACCGGGGAGCTGTTTTTT.